A single sample gave rise to the 32 T cell receptor beta chains below, sequenced in a study of identical twins. MiXCR, run by TCRdb on the 5' RACE reads, gives a single entry per CDR3 protein. The table includes over 200,000 distinct CDR3 sequences, around 9.6% detected once. Input material: memory (CD45RO+) T cells sorted from blood. Source of these receptors: a woman under 30 in good health.

This clonotype was seen at least ten times. The chain has TRBV12-3 or TRBV12-4 and TRBJ1-1; 10 bases match TRBD1. This CDR3 has 15 residues. With V trimmed by 3 bases and J by 3 bases, 4 bases remained unmatched. The CDR3 region is CASSLVGTGDTEAFF. CDR3 nucleotides: TGTGCCAGCAGTTTGGTCGGGACAGGGGACACTGAAGCTTTCTTT.

The V call is TRBV2, the J call TRBJ2-1, with 11 bases aligning to TRBD2. After removal of 6 bases from V and 0 bases from J, the junction contained 10 bases not matched to a gene. This CDR3 has 18 residues. Germline CDR1 and CDR2: SNHLY and FYNNEI. The CDR3 bases are TGTGCCAGCAGCGGGCCTAGCGGGGGGTACTACTCCTACAATGAGCAGTTCTTC. It encodes CASSGPSGGYYSYNEQFF. Combining the CDR3 with reference TRBV2 and TRBJ2-1 gives the whole variable domain EPEVTQTPSHQVTQMGQEVILRCVPISNHLYFYWYRQILGQKVEFLVSFYNNEISEKSEIFDDQFSVERPDGSNFTLKIRSTKLEDSAMYFCASSGPSGGYYSYNEQFFGPGTRLTVL.

The chain has TRBV9 and TRBJ2-5; D uncertain. CDR3 size: 14 residues. The V gene lost 4 bases and the J gene lost 6 bases, with 16 bases spanning the gap. Germline CDR1 SGDLS, CDR2 YYNGEE. The CDR3, as DNA: TGTGCCAGCAGCCCCTCTGCTAGAGGAAAGACCCAGTACTTC. It encodes CASSPSARGKTQYF.

A few counts support this clonotype. The chain couples TRBV20-1 to TRBJ2-1; 7 bases are a match to TRBD1. The germline V gene has CDR1 DFQATT and CDR2 SNEGSKA (reference sequence). The CDR3 length is 16 residues. V was clipped by 1 base and J by 6 bases; unmatched bases: 12. The CDR3 DNA follows: TGCAGTGCTAGAGGCCGGGACAGAAGGGCCTTCAATGAGCAGTTCTTC. Protein product: CSARGRDRRAFNEQFF.

As DNA, the CDR3 is TGCGCCAGCAGTGGACCTTTCTATGGCTACACCTTC. It is translated as CASSGPFYGYTF. The chain combines TRBV10-2 with TRBJ1-2; no clear D. Germline-derived CDR1 and CDR2 are WSHSY and SAAADI. The CDR3 consists of 12 residues. V was clipped by 4 bases and J by 4 bases, with 7 bases between them.

This rearrangement joins TRBV6-5 to TRBJ2-3; no clear D. Per the germline V gene, CDR1 is MNHEY and CDR2 is SVGAGI. The CDR3 spans 14 residues. V was shortened by 1 base and J by 5 bases, with 10 bases between the two germline ends. CDR3 sequence: CASSYYTTEDTQYF. CDR3 sequence (DNA): TGTGCCAGCAGTTACTATACCACAGAAGATACGCAGTATTTT.

This clonotype was counted at least ten times. This rearrangement joins TRBV18 to TRBJ2-1; weak D call: TRBD1 (5 bases). V was shortened by 5 bases and J by 1 base, with 9 bases between the two germline ends. The CDR3 extends over 14 amino acids. Germline CDR1 is KGHSH and CDR2 is LQKENI. This CDR3 is CASSAQDSYNEQFF. The CDR3 DNA is TGTGCCAGCTCAGCACAGGATTCCTACAATGAGCAGTTCTTC.

This chain connects TRBV19 to TRBJ1-2; D uncertain. Germline-derived CDR1 and CDR2 are LNHDA and SQIVND (reference sequence). CDR3 length: 14 residues. V lost 3 bases and J lost 8, with 16 bases in between. DNA for the CDR3: TGTGCCAGTAGTATGAGGAGATCCGAAGGCGGCTACACCTTC. Its translation: CASSMRRSEGGYTF. Full variable domain (remainder filled in from reference TRBV19 and TRBJ1-2): DGGITQSPKYLFRKEGQNVTLSCEQNLNHDAMYWYRQDPGQGLRLIYYSQIVNDFQKGDIAEGYSVSREKKESFPLTVTSAQKNPTAFYLCASSMRRSEGGYTFGSGTRLTVV.

The sample holds a few counts of this clonotype. The chain uses TRBV20-1 and TRBJ1-1; maybe TRBD1 (6 bases). The germline V gene encodes CDR1 DFQATT and CDR2 SNEGSKA (reference sequence). V lost 6 bases and J lost 3, with 14 bases in between. The CDR3 totals 13 residues. The CDR3 nucleotides read TGCAGTGCCCCGGAGGGGGTTCACACTGAAGCTTTCTTT. This codes for CSAPEGVHTEAFF.

In this sample, this clonotype turned up a few times. The V and J genes are TRBV20-1 and TRBJ2-3; 11 bases line up with TRBD2. The CDR3 runs to 14 residues. CDR1 and CDR2 from the germline V gene are DFQATT and SNEGSKA (reference sequence). The junction had 5 bases not matched to a gene; V was cut back by 6 bases and J by 3 bases. The DNA of the CDR3 is TGCAGTGCCCAAACTAGCGGGAGTACAGATACGCAGTATTTT. This codes for CSAQTSGSTDTQYF.

The chain has TRBV28 and TRBJ1-3; 7 positions agree with TRBD1. The germline V gene has CDR1 MDHEN and CDR2 SYDVKM. J lost 4 bases, V lost 10 bases, and 7 bases had no gene match. The CDR3 is 13 residues long. This CDR3 reads CATTGVNGNTIYF. The CDR3 DNA is TGTGCCACCACAGGGGTGAACGGAAACACCATATATTTT.

CDR3 sequence (DNA): TGTGCCAGCAGCTGGACTAGCGGGAATGAGCAGTTCTTC. Protein sequence: CASSWTSGNEQFF. This sequence joins TRBV5-5 and TRBJ2-1; 11 bases fit TRBD2. Germline-derived CDR1 and CDR2 are SGHKS and YYEKEE (reference sequence). The CDR3 consists of 13 residues. The V gene end was trimmed by 3 bases and the J gene end by 7 bases; junction bases not matched to a gene: 0.

This clonotype occurred many times. V is TRBV29-1 and J is TRBJ2-7, with 7 bases aligning to TRBD2. The CDR3 spans 12 residues. Trimming took 1 base from V and 4 from J; bases not matched to a gene: 1. Germline CDR1 is SQVTM and CDR2 is ANQGSEA. This CDR3 reads CSVEGLAYEQYF. For the CDR3, the DNA is TGCAGCGTTGAAGGACTAGCATACGAGCAGTACTTC.

This clonotype was detected ten times or more. This rearrangement joins TRBV12-3 or TRBV12-4 to TRBJ1-2; D possibly corresponds to TRBD1 (5 bases). This CDR3 region has 15 residues. The V end lost 1 base, the J end lost 5 bases, and 14 bases lay between the germline ends. The CDR3 region is CASSLGNTGFYGYTF. In DNA, the CDR3 is TGTGCCAGCAGTTTAGGAAATACAGGATTTTATGGCTACACCTTC.

This clonotype was seen many times. The chain joins TRBV3-1 to TRBJ2-2; 10 nucleotides agree with TRBD2. Germline values: CDR1 LGHDT, CDR2 YNNKEL (reference sequence). The CDR3 runs 19 residues. Trimming removed 2 bases from V and 5 bases from J; junction bases left unmatched: 14. CDR3 protein: CASSQTSWLAGERTGELFF. The CDR3 DNA follows: TGTGCCAGCAGCCAAACATCATGGCTAGCGGGGGAGAGGACCGGGGAGCTGTTTTTT. Combining the CDR3 with reference TRBV3-1 and TRBJ2-2 gives the whole variable domain DTAVSQTPKYLVTQMGNDKSIKCEQNLGHDTMYWYKQDSKKFLKIMFSYNNKELIINETVPNRFSPKSPDKAHLNLHINSLELGDSAVYFCASSQTSWLAGERTGELFFGEGSRLTVL.

This clonotype was counted a few times. The CDR3 ends on some other residue instead of the conserved phenylalanine or tryptophan, so this is likely a read error. The rearrangement joins TRBV5-1 to TRBJ1-1; D might be TRBD1 (6 bases). Germline V gene lookup returns CDR1 SGHRS and CDR2 YFSETQ. Trimming cost V 3 bases and J 6 bases, with 15 bases left between them. The CDR3 length is 14 residues. DNA for the CDR3: TGCGCCAGCAGCTCGACAGGTACTGGCGCTGAAGCTTTCGTT. The encoded protein is CASSSTGTGAEAFV.

In this sample, this clonotype turned up a few times. The chain combines TRBV7-8 with TRBJ2-5; weak D call: TRBD2 (6 bases). CDR1 is SGHVS and CDR2 is FQNEAQ in the germline V gene. Trimming took 1 base from V and 5 from J, leaving 14 bases between them. This CDR3 region has 15 residues. The CDR3 nucleotides are TGTGCCAGCAGCTTAGTATCGGCGGGACTGGAGACCCAGTACTTC. Encoded protein: CASSLVSAGLETQYF.

The rearrangement joins TRBV20-1 to TRBJ2-1, with TRBD2 matching 11 bases. This CDR3 has 15 amino acids. With V trimmed by 5 bases and J by 10 bases, 13 bases remained unmatched. Germline V gene sequence: CDR1 DFQATT, CDR2 SNEGSKA (reference sequence). The CDR3, as DNA: TGCAGTGCTGCACTAGCGGGAGTTGTATCAGGAGAGCAGTTCTTC. This encodes CSAALAGVVSGEQFF.

This sequence joins TRBV2 and TRBJ2-7, with D possibly matching TRBD1 (6 bases). The CDR3 runs to 13 residues. Trimming pared 8 bases from V and 7 bases from J, leaving 18 bases between. From germline, CDR1 is SNHLY and CDR2 FYNNEI. This chain's CDR3 is CASLDRGHGEQYF. The DNA for the CDR3 is TGTGCCAGCTTGGACAGAGGACACGGAGAGCAGTACTTC.

The chain uses TRBV3-1 and TRBJ2-1; possible D gene TRBD2, 5 bases. With 4 bases removed from V and 15 bases from J, the gap between germline ends came to 16 bases. In germline, CDR1 is LGHDT, CDR2 YNNKEL (reference sequence). CDR3 length equals 12 residues. The CDR3 coding sequence is TGTGCCAGCAGCCCCTCGGGGTGGACTCGGTTCTTC. Amino acids: CASSPSGWTRFF.

In DNA form, the CDR3 reads TGTGCCAGCAGCGTAGGCCCGGGCACCGAGCAGTACTTC. Translated: CASSVGPGTEQYF. This sequence joins TRBV9 and TRBJ2-7; D call uncertain. Germline assignment: CDR1 SGDLS and CDR2 YYNGEE. Trimming took off 0 bases at V and 6 bases at J, with 10 bases between the two ends. This CDR3 has 13 amino acids.

This clonotype was detected a few times. V usage is TRBV19 and J usage is TRBJ1-6; D uncertain. Between the trimmed V and J ends, which lost 3 bases and 10 bases, there was a span of 7 bases. The CDR3 runs to 12 residues. Germline V gene sequence: CDR1 LNHDA, CDR2 SQIVND (reference sequence). CDR3 coding DNA: TGTGCCAGTAGTATTTCTGGGTCACCCCTCCACTTT. This translates into CASSISGSPLHF.

In its sample, this clonotype is medium-sized. J is TRBJ2-3 and V is TRBV9; D possibly matches TRBD1 or TRBD2 (5 bases each). The CDR3 consists of 16 residues. Germline CDR1 is SGDLS and CDR2 is YYNGEE. Between the trimmed V and J ends, which lost 3 bases and 1 base, there was a span of 15 bases. CDR3 nucleotides: TGTGCCAGCAGCGGCCTCGGGGCCGCGGGCACAGATACGCAGTATTTT. Its translation: CASSGLGAAGTDTQYF.

This clonotype was detected a few times. This chain connects TRBV7-7 to TRBJ2-3; no clear D gene. CDR1 SSHAT and CDR2 FNYEAQ come from the germline V gene (reference sequence). The V and J ends lost 5 bases and 2 bases respectively, with 11 bases between them. This CDR3 is 14 amino acids long. For the CDR3, the DNA is TGTGCCAGCAGCGCCCAGGTGTTCACAGATACGCAGTATTTT. Its translation: CASSAQVFTDTQYF.

V is TRBV20-1 and J is TRBJ2-1; tentatively, D is TRBD1 (7 bases). Looked up from germline, CDR1 is DFQATT and CDR2 is SNEGSKA (reference sequence). The CDR3 has 11 residues. The V end lost 6 bases, the J end lost 15 bases, and 18 bases lay between the germline ends. The DNA for the CDR3 is TGCAGTGCCCTACGGGGCGGGACAGTGTTCTTC. This sequence encodes CSALRGGTVFF.

The chain links TRBV6-5 to TRBJ2-7; possibly TRBD1 or TRBD2 for D (5 bases each). The CDR3 is made up of 15 amino acids. V lost 2 bases to trimming and J lost 4 bases, with 15 bases between them. Per the germline V gene, CDR1 is MNHEY and CDR2 is SVGAGI. The CDR3 region has the DNA TGTGCCAGCAGTTACGGATTCGGGGCCACATACGAGCAGTACTTC. Translated, it gives CASSYGFGATYEQYF.

For this clonotype: A much larger clone is a single base away; this may be a read error. The V gene is TRBV5-1, the J gene TRBJ2-3; 14 bases are shared with TRBD2. V dropped 4 bases and J dropped 4; count of bases not matched to a gene: 11. The CDR3 contains 18 residues. CDR1 and CDR2 from the germline V gene are SGHRS and YFSETQ. CDR3: CASSTLPGTSGGPDTQYF. The CDR3 DNA sequence: TGCGCCAGCAGCACCCTCCCCGGGACTAGCGGGGGCCCAGATACGCAGTATTTT.

This clonotype was picked up a small number of times. V gene TRBV27 combines with J gene TRBJ2-5; 7 nucleotides match TRBD1. Trimming removed 5 bases from V and 1 base from J; junction bases left unmatched: 13. CDR1 is MNHEY, CDR2 SMNVEV, per germline (reference sequence). The CDR3 has 17 amino acids. The CDR3 reads CASSRSTGVGVQETQYF. The CDR3 DNA follows: TGTGCCAGCAGTCGCAGTACAGGGGTGGGGGTCCAAGAGACCCAGTACTTC.

This clonotype has just a few counts. This sequence joins TRBV6-1 and TRBJ2-3, with D possibly called TRBD1 or TRBD2 (6 bases each). This CDR3 region has 15 residues. The germline gives CDR1 MNHNS, CDR2 SASEGT. Trimming pared 6 bases from V and 3 bases from J, leaving 16 bases between. The CDR3 DNA reads as TGTGCCAGCAGAACCATAGGGGGGAGGACAGATACGCAGTATTTT. Residues: CASRTIGGRTDTQYF.

In this sample, this clonotype turned up many times. The chain employs TRBV27 and TRBJ2-2; D not certain. V was pared by 7 bases and J by 4 bases, with 16 bases between. The CDR3 loop spans 15 amino acids. Germline CDR1 and CDR2: MNHEY and SMNVEV (reference sequence). In DNA, the CDR3 is TGTGCCAGCATCGTGCAGGAACGTAGCACCGGGGAGCTGTTTTTT. This codes for CASIVQERSTGELFF.

At least ten counts were recorded for this clonotype. The chain links TRBV7-2 to TRBJ2-7; D not resolved. V lost 1 base and J 5 bases, leaving 9 bases between the germline ends. CDR3 length equals 13 residues. The V gene's germline CDR1 is SGHTA and CDR2 FQGNSA. This chain's CDR3 is CASSLVAKDEQYF. For the CDR3, the DNA is TGTGCCAGCAGCTTAGTGGCTAAGGACGAGCAGTACTTC. The complete variable domain, with remaining parts taken from reference TRBV7-2 and TRBJ2-7, reads GAGVSQSPSNKVTEKGKDVELRCDPISGHTALYWYRQSLGQGLEFLIYFQGNSAPDKSGLPSDRFSAERTGGSVSTLTIQRTQQEDSAVYLCASSLVAKDEQYFGPGTRLTVT.

This clonotype showed up just once. This chain links TRBV5-5 with TRBJ2-7; D gene ambiguous. This CDR3 has 13 residues. The germline V and J ends were trimmed by 3 bases and 7 bases, with 14 bases remaining between them. CDR1 SGHKS and CDR2 YYEKEE come from the germline V gene (reference sequence). Here the CDR3 reads CASSSGVLWEQYF. Written as DNA, the CDR3 is TGTGCCAGCAGCTCTGGGGTACTCTGGGAGCAGTACTTC.